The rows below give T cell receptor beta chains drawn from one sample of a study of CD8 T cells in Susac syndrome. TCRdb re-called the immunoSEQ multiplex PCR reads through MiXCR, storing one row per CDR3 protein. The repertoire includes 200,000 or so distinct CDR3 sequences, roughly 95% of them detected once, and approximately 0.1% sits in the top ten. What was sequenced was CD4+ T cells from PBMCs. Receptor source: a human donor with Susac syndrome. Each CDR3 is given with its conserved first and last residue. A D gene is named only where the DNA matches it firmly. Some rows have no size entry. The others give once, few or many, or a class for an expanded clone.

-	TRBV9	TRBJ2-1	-	TGTGCCAGCAGCGTAGAGTACAGTAACAATGAGCAGTTCTTC	CASSVEYSNNEQFF
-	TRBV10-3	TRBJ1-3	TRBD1	TGTGCCATATGGACAGGAGGAGGAAACACCATATATTTT	CAIWTGGGNTIYF
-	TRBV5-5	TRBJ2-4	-	TGTGCCAGCAGCTTGAGGGGGGATGGAAACATTCAGTACTTC	CASSLRGDGNIQYF
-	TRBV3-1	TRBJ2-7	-	TGTGCCAGCAGCCAAGATGTCCCCCACGAGCAGTACTTC	CASSQDVPHEQYF
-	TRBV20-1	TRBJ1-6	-	TGCAGTGCTACGATGCCTGGGGCAGGGCTTAATTCACCCCTCCACTTT	CSATMPGAGLNSPLHF
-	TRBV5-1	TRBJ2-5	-	TGCGCCAGCAGCTACGGGACTGTTCAAGAGACCCAGTACTTC	CASSYGTVQETQYF
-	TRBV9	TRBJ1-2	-	TGTGCCAGCAGCACTACTGCCGGCTCCTATGGCTACACCTTC	CASSTTAGSYGYTF
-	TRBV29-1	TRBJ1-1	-	TGCAGCGGAACGATCAGTCAGGGCACTGAAGCTTTCTTT	CSGTISQGTEAFF
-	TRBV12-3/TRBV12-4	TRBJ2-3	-	TGTGCCAGCAGTGCGGACAAGGCGATGATTAGAGATACGCAGTATTTT	CASSADKAMIRDTQYF
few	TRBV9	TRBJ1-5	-	TGTGCCAGCAGCGTAGGAGGGGGTGGAAGCAATCAGCCCCAGCATTTT	CASSVGGGGSNQPQHF
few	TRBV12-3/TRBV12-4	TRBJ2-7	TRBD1	TGTGCCAGCAGTTTAGAACAGGGGTCCTACGAGCAGTACTTC	CASSLEQGSYEQYF
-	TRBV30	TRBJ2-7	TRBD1	TGTGCCTGGAGGGACAGGGGCCACGAGCAGTACTTC	CAWRDRGHEQYF
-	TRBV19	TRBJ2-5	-	TGTGCCAGTAGGGGAAATCTTGGGCAGGGACGAGAGACCCAGTACTTC	CASRGNLGQGRETQYF
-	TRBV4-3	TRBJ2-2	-	TGCGCCAGCAGCCAAGATAGAGGTGGGGAGCTGTTTTTT	CASSQDRGGELFF
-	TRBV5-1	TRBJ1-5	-	TGCGCCAGCAGCTTGGCCGGGAATAGCAATCAGCCCCAGCATTTT	CASSLAGNSNQPQHF